Given below is one TCR beta chain in context. Trimming left V 4 bases short and J 1 base short, with 7 bases between. Germline lookup yields CDR1 MDHEN and CDR2 SYDVKM. The CDR3 is made up of 14 amino acids. Libraries were prepared by immunoSEQ multiplex PCR; TCRdb keeps only in-frame clonotypes and omits some of them. This sample carries 300,000 or so clones, roughly 90% of them seen once, and the ten largest clones take approximately 0.99%. These data come from a study of blood T cell repertoires in COVID-19. The genes are TRBV28 and TRBJ2-2; D unclear. What was sequenced was PBMCs or T cells enriched from blood (not recorded which). The receptor was derived from a woman aged 30 to 39 who had recovered from COVID-19. CDR3 in DNA: TGTGCCAGCAGTTCGGCGGAGAACACCGGGGAGCTGTTTTTT. It yields the protein CASSSAENTGELFF.